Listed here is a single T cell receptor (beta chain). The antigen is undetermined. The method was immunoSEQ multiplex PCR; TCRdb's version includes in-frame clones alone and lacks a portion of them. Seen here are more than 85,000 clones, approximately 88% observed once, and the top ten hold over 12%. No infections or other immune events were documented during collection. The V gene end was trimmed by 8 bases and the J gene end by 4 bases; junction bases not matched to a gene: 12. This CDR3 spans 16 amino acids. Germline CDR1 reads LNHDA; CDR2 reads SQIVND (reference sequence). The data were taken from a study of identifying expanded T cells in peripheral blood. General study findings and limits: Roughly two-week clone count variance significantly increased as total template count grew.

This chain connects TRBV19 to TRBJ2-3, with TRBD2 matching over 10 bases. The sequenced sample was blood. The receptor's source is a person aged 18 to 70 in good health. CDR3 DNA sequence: TGTGCCAGTCGTGGGGCTAGCGGGGGCGGATCAGATACGCAGTATTTT. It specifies CASRGASGGGSDTQYF. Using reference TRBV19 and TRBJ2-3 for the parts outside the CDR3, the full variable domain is DGGITQSPKYLFRKEGQNVTLSCEQNLNHDAMYWYRQDPGQGLRLIYYSQIVNDFQKGDIAEGYSVSREKKESFPLTVTSAQKNPTAFYLCASRGASGGGSDTQYFGPGTRLTVL.